This T cell receptor beta chain was retrieved from a study of breast tumors, draining lymph nodes, adjacent tissues. TCRdb reprocessed the multiplex PCR reads via MiXCR and lists one record per CDR3 protein. The repertoire holds under 350,000 distinct CDR3 sequences, about 30% seen once, with around 1% in the top ten. This clonotype was observed many times. Axillary draining lymph nodes of breast cancer patients supplied the node samples. V dropped 6 bases and J dropped 4 bases, with 12 bases sitting between them. CDR1 and CDR2 (germline): MNHNY, SVGAGI (reference sequence). The CDR3 consists of 13 residues.

The material sequenced was axillary lymph node tissue. The TCR comes from a female donor with breast cancer. Some clones in this sample may be carry-over from other donors' samples. This chain links TRBV6-6 with TRBJ2-5, with D tentatively TRBD2 (6 bases). For the CDR3, the DNA is TGTGCCAGCAGCCCCGGGAGCCGAGAGACCCAGTACTTC. This sequence encodes CASSPGSRETQYF.